This T cell receptor (beta chain) was obtained from a study of response to subunit inactivated influenza vaccine. This clonotype was detected a few times. Its antigen is currently unknown. From the RT-PCR reads, TCRdb called clonotypes with MiXCR, one entry per CDR3 protein. The sample lists around 190,000 distinct CDR3 sequences; over 13% were seen once. Study conclusions and caveats: Seasonal influenza vaccination, on each occasion, was suggested by the authors to recruit few new T cells.

CDR1 and CDR2 from the germline V gene are MNHEY and SVGAGI. The trim removed 0 bases at V and 7 bases at J, leaving 8 bases unmatched. The CDR3 is made up of 15 amino acids. V gene TRBV6-5 combines with J gene TRBJ1-2; 7 bases match TRBD1. This clonotype was obtained from a man aged 50 or older who received an inactivated influenza vaccine. The sequenced sample was CD8+ T cells sorted from PBMCs, obtained roughly 5 days after vaccination. The CDR3 spells CASSYSQTGKGGYTF. For the CDR3, the DNA is TGTGCCAGCAGTTACTCTCAGACAGGGAAGGGTGGCTACACCTTC.